This T cell receptor beta chain originates from a study of shared clonotypes between healthy human individuals. Study-level background: The plates for each donor numbered three CD4 naive, three CD4 memory, two CD8 naive and one CD8 memory.

Germline assignment: CDR1 MNHEY and CDR2 SMNVEV (reference sequence). This CDR3 comprises 13 residues. With V trimmed by 11 bases and J by 0 bases, 7 bases remained unmatched. Study observations and caveats: Enrolling few donors narrowed the genetic and exposure-history diversity that was represented. Sample collection involved blood only; tissue repertoires are likely different.

Combining CD45RO+ cells with CCR7-negative CD45RA+ TemRA cells gave CD8 memory. The assay was immunoSEQ multiplex PCR, and TCRdb's table has in-frame clones only and misses some. Seen here are around 690,000 clones, around 90% observed once, and the top ten hold 30% to 40%. Regarding this clone: Its antigen is still unknown.

The sequence came from a man between 18 and 29 years old in good health. Some clones in this sample may be carry-over from other donors' samples. The V gene is TRBV27, the J gene TRBJ2-7, with 7 bases that match TRBD2. Sequenced input: memory CD8+ T cells from PBMCs. Subset: CD45RO+ cells pooled with CCR7-negative TemRA cells. As DNA, the CDR3 is TGTGCCTCCGGGGAGGGGAGCTCCTACGAGCAGTACTTC. This encodes CASGEGSSYEQYF.